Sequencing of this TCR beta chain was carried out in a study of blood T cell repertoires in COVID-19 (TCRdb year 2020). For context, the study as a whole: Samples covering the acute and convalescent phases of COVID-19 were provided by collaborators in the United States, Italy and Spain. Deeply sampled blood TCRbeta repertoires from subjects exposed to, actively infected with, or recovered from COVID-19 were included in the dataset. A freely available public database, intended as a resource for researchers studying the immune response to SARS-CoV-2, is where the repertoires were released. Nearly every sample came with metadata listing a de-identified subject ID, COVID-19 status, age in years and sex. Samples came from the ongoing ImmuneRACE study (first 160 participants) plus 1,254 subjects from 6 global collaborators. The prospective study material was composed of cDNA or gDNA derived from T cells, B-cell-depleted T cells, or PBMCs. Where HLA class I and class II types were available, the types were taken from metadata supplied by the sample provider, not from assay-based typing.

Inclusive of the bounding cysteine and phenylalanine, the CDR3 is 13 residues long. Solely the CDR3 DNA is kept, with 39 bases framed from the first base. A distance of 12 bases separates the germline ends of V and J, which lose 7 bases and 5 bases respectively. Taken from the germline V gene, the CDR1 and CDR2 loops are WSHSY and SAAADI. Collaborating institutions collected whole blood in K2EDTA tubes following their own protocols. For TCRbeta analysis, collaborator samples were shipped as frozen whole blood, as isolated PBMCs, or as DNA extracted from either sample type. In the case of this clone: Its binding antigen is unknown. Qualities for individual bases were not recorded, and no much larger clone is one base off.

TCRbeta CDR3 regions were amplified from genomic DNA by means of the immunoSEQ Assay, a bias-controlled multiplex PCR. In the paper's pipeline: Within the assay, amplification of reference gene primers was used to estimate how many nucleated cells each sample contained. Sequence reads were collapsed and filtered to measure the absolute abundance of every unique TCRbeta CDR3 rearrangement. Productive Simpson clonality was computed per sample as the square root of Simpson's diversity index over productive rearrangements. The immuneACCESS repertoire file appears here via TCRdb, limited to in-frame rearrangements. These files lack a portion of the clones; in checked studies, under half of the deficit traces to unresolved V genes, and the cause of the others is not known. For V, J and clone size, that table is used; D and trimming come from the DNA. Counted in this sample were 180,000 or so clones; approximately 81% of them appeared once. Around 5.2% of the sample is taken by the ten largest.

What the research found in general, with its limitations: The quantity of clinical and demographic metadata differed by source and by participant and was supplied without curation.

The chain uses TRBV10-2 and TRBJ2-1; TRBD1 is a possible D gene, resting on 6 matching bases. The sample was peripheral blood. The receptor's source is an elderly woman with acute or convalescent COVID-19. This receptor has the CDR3 CASTGDLNNEQFF. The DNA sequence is TGCGCCAGCACAGGGGACCTCAACAATGAGCAGTTCTTC.